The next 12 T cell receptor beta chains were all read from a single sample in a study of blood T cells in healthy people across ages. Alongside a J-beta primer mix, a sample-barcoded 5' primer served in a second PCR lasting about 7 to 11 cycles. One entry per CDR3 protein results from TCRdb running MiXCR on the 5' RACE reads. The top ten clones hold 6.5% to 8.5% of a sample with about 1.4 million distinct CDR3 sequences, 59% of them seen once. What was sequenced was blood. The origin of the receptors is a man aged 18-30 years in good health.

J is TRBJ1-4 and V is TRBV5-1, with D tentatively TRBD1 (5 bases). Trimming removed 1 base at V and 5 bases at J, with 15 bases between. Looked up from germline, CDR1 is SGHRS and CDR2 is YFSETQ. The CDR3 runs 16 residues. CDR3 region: CASSLTGSVLNEKLFF. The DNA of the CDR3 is TGCGCCAGCAGCTTGACAGGTTCAGTGCTGAATGAAAAACTGTTTTTT.

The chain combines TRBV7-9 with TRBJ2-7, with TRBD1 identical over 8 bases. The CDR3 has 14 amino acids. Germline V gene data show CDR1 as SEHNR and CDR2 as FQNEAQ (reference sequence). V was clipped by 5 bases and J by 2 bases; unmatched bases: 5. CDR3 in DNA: TGTGCCAGCAGCGGGGACAGGCTAACCTACGAGCAGTACTTC. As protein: CASSGDRLTYEQYF.

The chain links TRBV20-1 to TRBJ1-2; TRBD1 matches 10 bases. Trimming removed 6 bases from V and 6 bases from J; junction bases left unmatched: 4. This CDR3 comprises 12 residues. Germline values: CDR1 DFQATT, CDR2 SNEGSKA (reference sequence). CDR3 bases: TGCAGTGCCCCGGGACAGGGGAATGGCTACACCTTC. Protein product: CSAPGQGNGYTF.

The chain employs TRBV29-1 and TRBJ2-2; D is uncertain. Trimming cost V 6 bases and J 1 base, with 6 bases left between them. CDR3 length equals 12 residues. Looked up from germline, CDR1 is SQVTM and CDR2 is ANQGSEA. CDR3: CSVVWNTGELFF. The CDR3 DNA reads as TGCAGCGTAGTTTGGAACACCGGGGAGCTGTTTTTT.

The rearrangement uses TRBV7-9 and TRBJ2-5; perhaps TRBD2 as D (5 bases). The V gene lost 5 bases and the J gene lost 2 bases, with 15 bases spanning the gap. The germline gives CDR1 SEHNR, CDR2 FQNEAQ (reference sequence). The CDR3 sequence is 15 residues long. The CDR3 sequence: CASSEGVRIQETQYF. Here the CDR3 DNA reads TGTGCCAGCAGCGAGGGAGTCAGGATACAAGAGACCCAGTACTTC.

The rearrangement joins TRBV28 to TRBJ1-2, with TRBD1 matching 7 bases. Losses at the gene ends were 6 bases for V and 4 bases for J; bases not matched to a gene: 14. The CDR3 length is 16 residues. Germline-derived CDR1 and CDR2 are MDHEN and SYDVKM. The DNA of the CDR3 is TGTGCCAGCAGGGGGACAGCCGTGCCTCCGGCCTATGGCTACACCTTC. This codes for CASRGTAVPPAYGYTF.

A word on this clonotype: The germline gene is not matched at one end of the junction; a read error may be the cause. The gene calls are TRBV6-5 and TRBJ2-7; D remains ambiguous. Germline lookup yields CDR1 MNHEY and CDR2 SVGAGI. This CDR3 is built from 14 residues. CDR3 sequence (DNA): TGTGCTAGCAGTTTATGGCGAGGTCACCACGAGCAGTACTTC. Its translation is CASSLWRGHHEQYF.

The CDR3 here is CASSLKRARLGPQFF. CDR3 bases: TGTGCCAGCAGCTTAAAGCGTGCTAGGCTAGGGCCGCAGTTCTTC. The V gene is TRBV7-9, the J gene TRBJ2-1; D gene unclear. The CDR3 loop spans 15 amino acids. Germline lookup yields CDR1 SEHNR and CDR2 FQNEAQ (reference sequence). Deletions cut 2 bases from V and 12 bases from J, with 20 bases between.

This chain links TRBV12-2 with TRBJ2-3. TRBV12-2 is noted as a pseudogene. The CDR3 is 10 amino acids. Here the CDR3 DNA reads TGTGCAAGTCGCTTCTATACGCAGTATTTT. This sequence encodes CASRFYTQYF.

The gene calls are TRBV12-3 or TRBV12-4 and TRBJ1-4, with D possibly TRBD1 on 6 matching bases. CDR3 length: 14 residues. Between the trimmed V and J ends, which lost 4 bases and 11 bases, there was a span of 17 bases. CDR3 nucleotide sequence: TGTGCCAGCAGTTCTCGGACAGCCCGAGCTAAACTGTTTTTT. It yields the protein CASSSRTARAKLFF.

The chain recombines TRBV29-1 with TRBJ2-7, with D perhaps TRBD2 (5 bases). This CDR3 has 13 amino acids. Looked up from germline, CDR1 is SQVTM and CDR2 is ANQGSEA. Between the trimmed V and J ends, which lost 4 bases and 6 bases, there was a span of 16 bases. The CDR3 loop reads CSVVGTGYSEQYV. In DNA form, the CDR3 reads TGCAGCGTTGTTGGCACGGGGTACAGCGAGCAGTACGTC.

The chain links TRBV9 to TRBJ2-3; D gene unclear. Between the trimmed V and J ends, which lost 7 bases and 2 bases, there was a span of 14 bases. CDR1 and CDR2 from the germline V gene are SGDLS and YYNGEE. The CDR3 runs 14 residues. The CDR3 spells CASAPGAYTDTQYF. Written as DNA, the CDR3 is TGTGCCAGCGCCCCTGGCGCCTACACAGATACGCAGTATTTT.